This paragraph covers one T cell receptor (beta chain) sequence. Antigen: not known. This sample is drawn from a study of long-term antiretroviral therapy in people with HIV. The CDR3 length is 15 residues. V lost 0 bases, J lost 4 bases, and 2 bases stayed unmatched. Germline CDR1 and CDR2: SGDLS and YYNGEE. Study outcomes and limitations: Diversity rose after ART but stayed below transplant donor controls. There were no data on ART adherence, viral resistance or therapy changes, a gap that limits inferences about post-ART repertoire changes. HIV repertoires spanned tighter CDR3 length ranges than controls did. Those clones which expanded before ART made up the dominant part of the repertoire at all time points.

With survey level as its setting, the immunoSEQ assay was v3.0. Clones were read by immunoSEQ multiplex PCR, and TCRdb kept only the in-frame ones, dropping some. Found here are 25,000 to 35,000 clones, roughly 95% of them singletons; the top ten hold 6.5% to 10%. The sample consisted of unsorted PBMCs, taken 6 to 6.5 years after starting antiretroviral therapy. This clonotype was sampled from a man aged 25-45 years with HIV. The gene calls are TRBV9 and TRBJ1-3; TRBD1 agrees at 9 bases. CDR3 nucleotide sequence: TGTGCCAGCAGCGTAGGCGGACAGGGGGGAAACACCATATATTTT. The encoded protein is CASSVGGQGGNTIYF.